The present T cell receptor beta chain was sequenced within a study of tumor-infiltrating lymphocytes in glioblastoma multiforme. V was pared by 4 bases and J by 4 bases, with 3 bases of the junction left unmatched. The germline V gene has CDR1 SGHNT and CDR2 YENEEA. The CDR3 consists of 15 residues. Overall study results and limits: RNA-based TCR sequencing may distort clone frequencies, since cells carry unequal TCR transcript numbers.

TCRB libraries came from RNA via three nested multiplex PCR rounds. TCRB cDNA was made from 0.4 to 0.6 ug total RNA. No unique molecular identifiers were described for these TCRB libraries. A single record per CDR3 protein comes from TCRdb applying MiXCR to the multiplex PCR reads. The table lists about 9,200 distinct CDR3 sequences, 60% to 70% of them singletons. This clonotype was detected once. No antigen is known for it. The specimen was brain tumor tissue. The source of this sequence is a male donor with glioblastoma. This chain joins TRBV11-3 and TRBJ2-1, with 11 nucleotides matching TRBD2. The CDR3 bases are TGTGCCAGCAGCTCGGCTAGCGGGGGGTACAATGAGCAGTTCTTC. This sequence encodes CASSSASGGYNEQFF.